This T cell receptor beta chain was obtained from a study of blood T cell repertoires in COVID-19. Study in general: Researchers got acute and convalescent COVID-19 samples from the United States, Italy and Spain.

Original methodology: Amplification of reference gene primers provided the estimated nucleated cell counts. Sequencing was performed with immunoSEQ multiplex PCR; in TCRdb, only in-frame clones are kept and a portion is missing. D and trimming were read from the DNA, whereas the V and J calls and clone size are those reported in that table. Here the sample spans tens of thousands of clones, more than 80% being singletons. Germline assignment: CDR1 LGHDT and CDR2 YNNKEL (reference sequence). CDR3 length equals 14 residues. Trimming shortened V by 0 bases and J by 5 bases, and 9 bases separated the two germline ends.

Sequencing used peripheral blood. The sequence came from a man older than 75 with acute or convalescent COVID-19. The chain carries TRBV3-1 (or the pseudogene TRBV3-2) and TRBJ2-3; D may be TRBD2 (5 bases). The CDR3 nucleotides read TGTGCCAGCAGCCAAGAGCGGGCAGGAGATACGCAGTATTTT. Protein: CASSQERAGDTQYF.